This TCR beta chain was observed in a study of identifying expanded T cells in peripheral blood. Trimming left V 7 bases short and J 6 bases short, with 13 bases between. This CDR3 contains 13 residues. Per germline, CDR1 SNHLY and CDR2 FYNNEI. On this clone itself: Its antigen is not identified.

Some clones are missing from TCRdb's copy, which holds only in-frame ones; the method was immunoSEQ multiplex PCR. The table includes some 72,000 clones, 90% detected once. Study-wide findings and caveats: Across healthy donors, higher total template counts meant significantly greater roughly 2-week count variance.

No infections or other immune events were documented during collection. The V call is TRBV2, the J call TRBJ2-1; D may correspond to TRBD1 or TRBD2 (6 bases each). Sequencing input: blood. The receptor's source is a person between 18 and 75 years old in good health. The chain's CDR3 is CASKEGGGNEQFF. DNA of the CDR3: TGTGCCAGCAAGGAAGGGGGAGGCAATGAGCAGTTCTTC.